The rows below give T cell receptor beta chains drawn from one sample of a study of blood T cells in healthy people across ages. TCRdb itself ran the 5' RACE reads through MiXCR, one entry per CDR3 protein. The sample holds hundreds of thousands of distinct CDR3 sequences, more than 40% seen once. The specimen sequenced was blood. The receptors originated from a man aged 55 to 70 in good health. The CDR3 runs from the conserved cysteine through the conserved F or W. The D gene is left open where the match is weak. Part of the rows lack a size; the others show once, few, many or a class for expanded clones.

size	J	D	V	CDR3	DNA
few	TRBJ2-5	-	TRBV6-2/TRBV6-3	CASRGLTQETQYF	TGTGCCAGCAGGGGACTCACTCAAGAGACCCAGTACTTC
-	TRBJ2-1	-	TRBV4-3	CASSQVRGGQHEQFF	TGCGCCAGCAGCCAGGTCAGAGGGGGGCAGCATGAGCAGTTCTTC
-	TRBJ2-7	-	TRBV12-3/TRBV12-4	CASSTGRGNEQYF	TGTGCCAGCAGTACAGGTCGGGGGAACGAGCAGTACTTC
few	TRBJ2-1	TRBD1	TRBV5-1	CASSANRGREQFF	TGCGCCAGCAGCGCAAACAGGGGCCGTGAGCAGTTCTTC
-	TRBJ2-1	-	TRBV7-3	CASSQGLRAYNEQFF	TGTGCCAGCAGTCAGGGCCTCCGGGCCTACAATGAGCAGTTCTTC
-	TRBJ1-2	TRBD1	TRBV7-9	CASSQTGGRIGYTF	TGTGCCAGCAGTCAGACAGGGGGCAGGATTGGCTACACCTTC
many	TRBJ2-7	TRBD1	TRBV6-2/TRBV6-3	CASSDRGPYEQYF	TGTGCCAGCAGTGACAGGGGGCCCTACGAGCAGTACTTC
-	TRBJ1-4	-	TRBV30	CAWSWAVNEKLFF	TGTGCCTGGAGCTGGGCTGTGAATGAAAAACTGTTTTTT
few	TRBJ1-2	-	TRBV12-3/TRBV12-4	CASTLTGPYGYTF	TGTGCCAGCACCCTCACGGGTCCCTATGGCTACACCTTC
-	TRBJ1-5	-	TRBV12-3/TRBV12-4	CASSFDAGEVSNQPQHF	TGTGCCAGCAGTTTTGACGCAGGGGAGGTGAGCAATCAGCCCCAGCATTTT
-	TRBJ2-7	-	TRBV7-2	CASSLTGHLSSYEQYF	TGTGCCAGCAGCTTGACGGGACACCTAAGCTCCTACGAGCAGTACTTC
-	TRBJ2-1	-	TRBV12-3/TRBV12-4	CASSFDRVYNEQFF	TGTGCCAGCAGTTTCGACAGAGTTTACAATGAGCAGTTCTTC
few	TRBJ1-1	-	TRBV27	CASTGGVGRTEAFF	TGTGCCAGCACCGGAGGGGTCGGGCGGACTGAAGCTTTCTTT
few	TRBJ1-2	-	TRBV2	CASSAYRNYGYTF	TGTGCCAGCAGTGCGTACCGGAACTATGGCTACACCTTC
-	TRBJ1-2	-	TRBV5-1	CASSAAGSTGYTF	TGCGCCAGCAGCGCCGCTGGCAGCACCGGCTACACCTTC
-	TRBJ2-7	TRBD2	TRBV6-6	CASSHTSGGYYEQYF	TGTGCCAGCAGCCACACTAGCGGGGGATACTACGAGCAGTACTTC
-	TRBJ2-5	TRBD2	TRBV5-1	CASSLQLAGQETQYF	TGCGCCAGCAGCCTACAACTAGCGGGCCAAGAGACCCAGTACTTC
-	TRBJ2-7	-	TRBV11-3	CASSRWSKDEQYF	TGTGCCAGCAGCCGCTGGTCGAAGGACGAGCAGTACTTC
once	TRBJ1-1	-	TRBV4-3	CASSKAPQGLNTEAFF	TGCGCCAGCAGCAAGGCTCCACAGGGATTAAACACTGAAGCTTTCTTT
-	TRBJ1-1	TRBD1	TRBV12-3/TRBV12-4	CASSPQGAYTEAFF	TGTGCCAGCAGTCCACAGGGGGCTTACACTGAAGCTTTCTTT
-	TRBJ1-6	-	TRBV6-6	CASRGDSPLHF	TGTGCCAGCAGGGGAGATTCACCCCTCCACTTT
-	TRBJ2-1	TRBD2	TRBV12-3/TRBV12-4	CASRLQGGGGAWFF	TGTGCCAGCAGGTTACAGGGAGGCGGGGGGGCTTGGTTCTTC
few	TRBJ2-3	-	TRBV6-1	CASSGKQSTDTQYF	TGTGCCAGCAGTGGGAAGCAAAGCACAGATACGCAGTATTTT
few	TRBJ2-1	-	TRBV20-1	CSASGQRANNEQFF	TGCAGTGCTAGTGGCCAGAGGGCTAACAATGAGCAGTTCTTC
-	TRBJ2-5	-	TRBV7-9	CTSSLVQEETQYF	TGTACCAGCAGCTTGGTCCAGGAAGAGACCCAGTACTTC
-	TRBJ1-1	-	TRBV28	CASNSPGANTEAFF	TGTGCCAGCAACTCTCCCGGGGCTAACACTGAAGCTTTCTTT
-	TRBJ1-1	-	TRBV3-1	CASSQRPGNTEAFF	TGTGCCAGCAGCCAGAGACCGGGCAACACTGAAGCTTTCTTT
once	TRBJ1-2	TRBD1	TRBV9	CASSHRQGVAYGYTF	TGTGCCAGCAGCCACCGACAGGGGGTGGCCTATGGCTACACCTTC
-	TRBJ2-3	-	TRBV9	CASSVAGTFTDTQYF	TGTGCCAGCAGCGTAGCCGGGACTTTCACAGATACGCAGTATTTT
few	TRBJ2-1	TRBD2	TRBV24-1	CATSDWTSGDYSEQFF	TGTGCCACCAGTGACTGGACTAGCGGGGATTACAGTGAGCAGTTCTTC
-	TRBJ2-1	-	TRBV7-2	CARGTSFPSNEQFF	TGTGCCAGGGGAACTAGTTTTCCCTCCAATGAGCAGTTCTTC
few	TRBJ2-1	TRBD1	TRBV5-1	CASSVWQGASNEQFF	TGCGCCAGCAGCGTCTGGCAGGGGGCTTCCAATGAGCAGTTCTTC
-	TRBJ2-1	-	TRBV28	CASILAGQTSGQFF	TGTGCCAGCATCCTAGCAGGACAGACTTCGGGGCAGTTCTTC